These 7 T cell receptor beta chains share one sample of origin, sequenced in a study of response to subunit inactivated influenza vaccine (dated by TCRdb to 2017 to 2018). Preparation of the library involved RT-PCR. The instrument given in TCRdb is Illumina HiSeq 2500. The public reads were quality trimmed at Q25 with fastp and then assembled into clones with MiXCR by TCRdb, keeping productive beta chains. CDR3 protein duplicates are merged, each entry listing the most common genes and DNA. The sample data list 590,000 or so distinct CDR3 sequences, and 14% of these were observed just once. Clones ranked in the top ten supply about 7.6% of the sample. The sample consisted of PBMCs from blood, taken roughly 15 days before vaccination. The receptor set was obtained from a man between 50 and 59 years old who received an inactivated influenza vaccine. Donor details come from another sample of the same person, matched by shared clones.

The chain is built from TRBV12-3 or TRBV12-4 and TRBJ1-5; tentatively, D is TRBD1 (6 bases). V lost 5 bases and J lost 6, with 14 bases in between. This CDR3 is 14 amino acids long. The CDR3 here is CASSRSGGVQPQHF. The CDR3 nucleotides are TGTGCCAGCAGTAGATCTGGGGGCGTTCAGCCCCAGCATTTT.

This clonotype was counted only a few times. This sequence joins TRBV5-1 and TRBJ2-5, with 9 bases lining up with TRBD1. Unmatched junction bases numbered 7, after V lost 0 bases and J lost 10 bases. Per the germline V gene, CDR1 is SGHRS and CDR2 is YFSETQ. The CDR3 runs to 14 residues. The CDR3: CASSLAGQGMDQYF. In DNA form, the CDR3 reads TGCGCCAGCAGCTTGGCCGGACAGGGGATGGACCAGTACTTC.

V is TRBV7-9 and J is TRBJ2-7; perhaps TRBD2 as D (6 bases). This CDR3 has 15 residues. Germline CDR1 and CDR2: SEHNR and FQNEAQ (reference sequence). V was pared by 1 base and J by 4 bases, with 14 bases between. CDR3 protein: CASSLGRGPIYEQYF. CDR3 sequence (DNA): TGTGCCAGCAGCTTAGGGAGGGGCCCCATTTACGAGCAGTACTTC.

This clonotype was observed at least ten times. The chain couples TRBV9 to TRBJ2-3; no clear D. This CDR3 region has 13 residues. The germline V and J ends were trimmed by 7 bases and 0 bases, with 9 bases remaining between them. Per germline, CDR1 SGDLS and CDR2 YYNGEE. The CDR3 loop reads CASGPASTDTQYF. For the CDR3, the DNA is TGTGCCAGCGGGCCGGCCAGCACAGATACGCAGTATTTT.

This clonotype was found a few times. This chain's CDR3 is CASSRNPARTDTQYF. For the CDR3, the DNA is TGTGCCAGCAGTCGTAACCCGGCCCGCACAGATACGCAGTATTTT. The J gene is TRBJ2-3, the V gene TRBV6-5; D call uncertain. Between the trimmed V and J ends, which lost 5 bases and 1 base, there was a span of 13 bases. The CDR3 sequence is 15 residues long. The germline gives CDR1 MNHEY, CDR2 SVGAGI.

This clonotype was picked up a small number of times. The gene calls are TRBV28 and TRBJ1-5, with 8 bases lining up with TRBD1. Germline CDR1 MDHEN, CDR2 SYDVKM. This CDR3 spans 20 amino acids. The ends lost 5 bases at V and 4 bases at J; junction bases unmatched: 22. The CDR3 loop reads CASSPPWTGFTLNSNQPQHF. CDR3 DNA: TGTGCCAGCAGTCCCCCCTGGACAGGGTTTACCCTAAATAGTAATCAGCCCCAGCATTTT.

This clonotype was seen a handful of times. J is TRBJ2-1 and V is TRBV9; D might be TRBD2 (5 bases). The CDR3 spans 15 residues. V shed 4 bases and J shed 1 base, with 12 bases lying between them. Germline CDR1 is SGDLS and CDR2 is YYNGEE. This CDR3 reads CASSQSGISYNEQFF. The DNA for the CDR3 is TGTGCCAGCAGCCAATCCGGGATATCCTACAATGAGCAGTTCTTC.